Each of the 5 T cell receptor beta chains below was sequenced from the same sample in a study of blood T cell repertoires in COVID-19. Clones were read by immunoSEQ multiplex PCR, and TCRdb kept only the in-frame ones, dropping some. Of some 320,000 clones listed, 90% to 95% are singletons. Sample: PBMCs or T cells enriched from blood (not recorded which). The source is a woman aged 25-40 years who had been exposed to COVID-19.

The CDR3 nucleotides read TGTGCCAGCAGCGTTAGGACTATCGACGCCCTCCACTTT. This sequence encodes CASSVRTIDALHF. This chain links TRBV9 with TRBJ1-6, with D unclear. The CDR3 has 13 amino acids. Looked up from germline, CDR1 is SGDLS and CDR2 is YYNGEE. The V and J ends lost 2 bases and 14 bases respectively, with 14 bases between them.

The genes are TRBV4-1 and TRBJ2-4; 8 bases match TRBD2. V shed 0 bases, J shed 0 bases, and the junction held 16 bases outside the gene matches. The V gene's germline CDR1 is MGHRA and CDR2 YSYEKL. There are 21 residues in the CDR3. CDR3 sequence reads: CASSQDGGASGLVGAKNIQYF. The DNA of the CDR3 is TGCGCCAGCAGCCAAGATGGCGGGGCTAGCGGGTTGGTGGGAGCCAAAAACATTCAGTACTTC.

This chain connects TRBV7-9 to TRBJ1-3; weak D call: TRBD1 (6 bases). The V end lost 6 bases, the J end lost 3 bases, and 21 bases lay between the germline ends. The germline CDR1 and CDR2 sequences are SEHNR and FQNEAQ (reference sequence). The CDR3 sequence is 17 residues long. The CDR3, as DNA: TGTGCCAGCAGAGGGGGGGGGTCCCCCCGGCGTGGAAACACCATATATTTT. Its translation: CASRGGGSPRRGNTIYF.

The chain uses TRBV6-5 and TRBJ1-2, with 9 bases lining up with TRBD1. Trimming removed 7 bases from V and 4 bases from J; junction bases left unmatched: 7. The CDR3 consists of 14 residues. The germline V gene encodes CDR1 MNHEY and CDR2 SVGAGI. CDR3 sequence reads: CASNLGQGSYGYTF. The CDR3 DNA sequence: TGTGCCAGCAACCTGGGACAGGGCAGCTATGGCTACACCTTC.

This clone was counted a few times. The chain is built from TRBV5-1 and TRBJ2-7; 9 nucleotides align to TRBD1. The CDR3 consists of 14 residues. The ends lost 0 bases at V and 5 bases at J; junction bases unmatched: 3. Germline CDR1 and CDR2: SGHRS and YFSETQ. The CDR3 DNA follows: TGCGCCAGCAGCTTGGAATGGACAGGGGACGAGCAGTACTTC. Its translation: CASSLEWTGDEQYF. Combining the CDR3 with reference TRBV5-1 and TRBJ2-7 gives the whole variable domain KAGVTQTPRYLIKTRGQQVTLSCSPISGHRSVSWYQQTPGQGLQFLFEYFSETQRNKGNFPGRFSGRQFSNSRSEMNVSTLELGDSALYLCASSLEWTGDEQYFGPGTRLTVT.